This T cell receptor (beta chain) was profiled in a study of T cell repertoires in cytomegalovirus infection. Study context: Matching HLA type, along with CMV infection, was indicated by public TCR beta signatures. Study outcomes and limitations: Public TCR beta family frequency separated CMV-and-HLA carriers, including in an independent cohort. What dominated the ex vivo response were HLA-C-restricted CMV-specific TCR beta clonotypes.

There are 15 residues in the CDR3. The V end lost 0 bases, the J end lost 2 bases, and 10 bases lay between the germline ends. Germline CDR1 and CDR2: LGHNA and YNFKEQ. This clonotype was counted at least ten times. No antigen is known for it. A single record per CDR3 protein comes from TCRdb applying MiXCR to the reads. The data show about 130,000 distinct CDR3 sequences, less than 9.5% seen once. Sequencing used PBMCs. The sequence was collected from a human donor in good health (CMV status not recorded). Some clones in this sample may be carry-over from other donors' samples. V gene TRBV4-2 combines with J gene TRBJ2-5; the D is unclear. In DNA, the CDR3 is TGTGCCAGCAGCCAAGAGTGGGTCAGTCAAGAGACCCAGTACTTC. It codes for CASSQEWVSQETQYF.